This TCR beta chain derives from a study of immune evolution from preneoplasia to lung adenocarcinoma. In germline, CDR1 is LGHNA, CDR2 YNFKEQ. The CDR3 is 16 amino acids. Trimming took off 3 bases at V and 6 bases at J, with 19 bases between the two ends. This table comes from immunoSEQ multiplex PCR, and its TCRdb copy is limited to in-frame clones, with some not included. The data contain some 4,500 clones, around four fifths of them singletons. The sample comprised FFPE minimally invasive lung adenocarcinoma tissue. The sequence was collected from a person aged 50-69 years with lung adenocarcinoma. This chain connects TRBV4-2 to TRBJ2-3, with D perhaps TRBD2 (6 bases). This CDR3 reads CASSQSGTSEPDTQYF. CDR3 DNA sequence: TGTGCCAGCAGCCAGTCCGGGACTTCCGAGCCCGATACGCAGTATTTT.